This section outlines one TCR beta chain sequence together with its context. These data belong to a study of blood T cell repertoires in COVID-19. Study-wide background: Sites across the United States, Italy and Spain contributed samples from acute and convalescent COVID-19. PBMCs, B-cell-depleted T cells, or T cells provided the cDNA or gDNA that made up the material.

Per the authors' pipeline: Reference gene primer amplification gave nucleated cell count estimates. Profiling relied on immunoSEQ multiplex PCR, and the TCRdb table lists in-frame clones only, not all of them. V and J calls and clone size come straight from that table; D and trimming were deduced from the DNA. The sample has tens of thousands of clones, around 82% seen once. The CDR3 runs to 13 residues. With 5 bases clipped from V and 4 bases from J, the junction kept 4 bases outside the gene matches. Germline lookup yields CDR1 SGHTA and CDR2 FQGNSA. The gene calls are TRBV7-2 and TRBJ1-2, with TRBD1 matching over 7 bases. The clonotype originates from a woman aged 55-70 years with acute or convalescent COVID-19. Sequencing was performed on peripheral blood. CDR3 sequence: CASSLQGGYGYTF. Here the CDR3 DNA reads TGTGCCAGCAGCCTTCAGGGGGGCTATGGCTACACCTTC.